One sample yielded the 21 T cell receptor beta chains listed below, sequenced in a study of control samples from healthy donors and cancer patients. The assay was immunoSEQ multiplex PCR, and TCRdb's table has in-frame clones only and misses some. The repertoire includes 100,000 to 150,000 clones, 85% to 95% of them detected once, and around 0.52% sits in the top ten. The source material was PBMCs. The origin of the receptors is a man older than 75 with head and neck cancer.

CDR3 DNA sequence: TGTGCCAGCACTCAGGGGGCCCCCCCTTACGAGCAGTACTTC. Amino acids: CASTQGAPPYEQYF. This chain joins TRBV25-1 and TRBJ2-7, with 8 bases matching TRBD1. Germline V gene data show CDR1 as MGHDK and CDR2 as SYGVNS. Trimming cost V 7 bases and J 4 bases; bases outside gene matches: 9. This CDR3 has 14 residues.

V gene TRBV7-2 combines with J gene TRBJ1-4; possibly TRBD1 for D (6 bases). The V end lost 4 bases, the J end lost 8 bases, and 17 bases lay between the germline ends. The length of the CDR3 is 15 residues. CDR1 is SGHTA, CDR2 FQGNSA, per germline. CDR3 nucleotides: TGTGCCAGCAGCTCTCCCGGACAGCTGAGGGAAAAACTGTTTTTT. Protein product: CASSSPGQLREKLFF. The full variable domain, completed using reference TRBV7-2 and TRBJ1-4, is GAGVSQSPSNKVTEKGKDVELRCDPISGHTALYWYRQSLGQGLEFLIYFQGNSAPDKSGLPSDRFSAERTGGSVSTLTIQRTQQEDSAVYLCASSSPGQLREKLFFGSGTQLSVL.

V is TRBV5-8 and J is TRBJ2-3; perhaps TRBD2 as D (5 bases). The V end lost 2 bases, the J end lost 5 bases, and 12 bases lay between the germline ends. Germline CDR1 is SGHTS and CDR2 is YDEGEE. The CDR3 extends over 14 amino acids. CDR3 nucleotide sequence: TGTGCCAGCAGCTTTCGAGGGCTTGGAGATACGCAGTATTTT. Protein sequence: CASSFRGLGDTQYF. The variable domain in full, completed from reference TRBV5-8 and TRBJ2-3, reads EAGVTQSPTHLIKTRGQQATLRCSPISGHTSVYWYQQALGLGLQFLLWYDEGEERNRGNFPPRFSGRQFPNYSSELNVNALELEDSALYLCASSFRGLGDTQYFGPGTRLTVL.

The chain links TRBV5-1 to TRBJ1-1, with TRBD1 matching over 7 bases. Losses at the gene ends were 0 bases for V and 0 bases for J; bases not matched to a gene: 5. The CDR3 length is 16 residues. From germline, CDR1 is SGHRS and CDR2 YFSETQ. The CDR3 nucleotides read TGCGCCAGCAGCTTGGGAGGGGGCGCCTTGAACACTGAAGCTTTCTTT. Amino acids: CASSLGGGALNTEAFF.

The chain recombines TRBV2 with TRBJ1-3, with 8 bases aligning to TRBD1. V was clipped by 6 bases and J by 0 bases; unmatched bases: 4. CDR3 length: 15 residues. Germline loops: CDR1 SNHLY, CDR2 FYNNEI. In nucleotides, the CDR3 is TGTGCCAGCAGATACAGGGGGAGCTCTGGAAACACCATATATTTT. This encodes CASRYRGSSGNTIYF.

The chain employs TRBV18 and TRBJ1-6; 11 bases line up with TRBD1. V lost 1 base and J lost 2; bases outside the gene matches: 4. The CDR3 runs 18 residues. Germline loops: CDR1 KGHSH, CDR2 LQKENI. CDR3 residues: CASSPRGQGVTYNSPLHF. In DNA form, the CDR3 reads TGTGCCAGCTCACCACGGGGACAGGGGGTCACCTATAATTCACCCCTCCACTTT.

The J gene is TRBJ1-2, the V gene TRBV6-2 or TRBV6-3; D unresolved. The CDR3 runs to 13 residues. Germline V gene data show CDR1 as MNHEY and CDR2 as SVGEGT. Deletions cut 2 bases from V and 8 bases from J, with 12 bases between. The CDR3 nucleotides read TGTGCCAGCAGTTACGACGTTTCTTGGGGCTACACCTTC. This encodes CASSYDVSWGYTF.

J is TRBJ2-7 and V is TRBV5-1; 10 nucleotides agree with TRBD1. V shed 4 bases and J 0 bases; nucleotides not matched to a gene: 4. The CDR3 has 15 residues. In germline, CDR1 is SGHRS, CDR2 YFSETQ. The CDR3 here is CASSLRDRGSYEQYF. Written as DNA, the CDR3 is TGCGCCAGCAGCCTACGGGACAGGGGCTCCTACGAGCAGTACTTC.

The V gene is TRBV6-1, the J gene TRBJ2-7; D is ambiguous. Germline CDR1 and CDR2: MNHNS and SASEGT. Trimming took 0 bases from V and 4 from J, leaving 1 base between them. The CDR3 runs 11 residues. The DNA of the CDR3 is TGTGCCAGCAGTGAAGCGTACGAGCAGTACTTC. As protein: CASSEAYEQYF.

This clone was observed once. V gene TRBV11-1 combines with J gene TRBJ2-2; D ambiguous. The CDR3 consists of 15 residues. V gave up 3 bases and J gave up 5 bases, with 13 bases separating them. The V gene's germline CDR1 is SGHAT and CDR2 FQDESV (reference sequence). The CDR3 loop is CASSLGLRTTGELFF. Written as DNA, the CDR3 is TGTGCCAGCAGCTTGGGCTTAAGAACGACCGGGGAGCTGTTTTTT.

This chain uses TRBV19 with TRBJ1-5, with a weak D call TRBD1 (5 bases). This CDR3 has 18 amino acids. Germline loops: CDR1 LNHDA, CDR2 SQIVND (reference sequence). Trimming removed 0 bases from V and 4 bases from J, with 19 bases in between. The CDR3 here is CASSIEGGVTVLNQPQHF. For the CDR3, the DNA is TGTGCCAGTAGTATAGAGGGAGGGGTGACAGTTCTTAATCAGCCCCAGCATTTT.

This chain uses TRBV11-2 with TRBJ1-4, with 8 bases identical to TRBD1. The V and J ends lost 1 base and 7 bases, in that order; junction bases with no gene match: 5. The CDR3 is made up of 15 amino acids. CDR1 is SGHAT, CDR2 FQNNGV, per germline. The CDR3 DNA is TGTGCCAGCAGCTTAGCAGGGGGCACGGGTGAAAAACTGTTTTTT. Protein: CASSLAGGTGEKLFF.

J is TRBJ2-1 and V is TRBV5-4; D may be TRBD2 (6 bases). Per the germline V gene, CDR1 is SGHNT and CDR2 is YYREEE (reference sequence). CDR3 length: 14 residues. The V and J ends lost 7 bases and 10 bases respectively, with 21 bases between them. The CDR3 DNA sequence: TGTGCCAGCCGCGACGGGCCTAGAGGAGGGGAGCAGTTCTTC. The encoded protein is CASRDGPRGGEQFF.

This clone appeared a single time. The chain is built from TRBV7-2 and TRBJ1-2; the match to TRBD1 covers 11 bases. This CDR3 is 16 amino acids long. The junction had 14 bases not matched to a gene; V was cut back by 7 bases and J by 7 bases. Germline V lookup: CDR1 SGHTA, CDR2 FQGNSA. The CDR3 sequence is CASTPIRDRGNGGYTF. CDR3 nucleotide sequence: TGTGCCAGCACCCCAATCCGGGACAGGGGGAATGGTGGCTACACCTTC.

This rearrangement joins TRBV2 to TRBJ1-6, with D uncertain. Trimming shortened V by 2 bases and J by 6 bases, and 14 bases separated the two germline ends. CDR1 is SNHLY and CDR2 is FYNNEI in the germline V gene. The CDR3 is made up of 16 amino acids. CDR3 nucleotide sequence: TGTGCCAGCAGTGAATTTCAGGCCCGAGGTAATTCACCCCTCCACTTT. As protein: CASSEFQARGNSPLHF.

The chain is built from TRBV5-4 and TRBJ1-6; 8 bases fit TRBD1. The CDR3 runs 16 residues. Unmatched junction bases numbered 8, after V lost 2 bases and J lost 7 bases. In germline, CDR1 is SGHNT, CDR2 YYREEE (reference sequence). The CDR3 is CASSLDRGQPNSPLHF. The CDR3 coding sequence is TGTGCCAGCAGCTTAGACAGGGGCCAACCCAATTCACCCCTCCACTTT.

This chain uses TRBV30 with TRBJ1-4, with D perhaps TRBD1 (5 bases). The CDR3 has 15 amino acids. Germline lookup yields CDR1 GTSNPN and CDR2 SVGIG (reference sequence). Trimming took off 3 bases at V and 4 bases at J, with 15 bases between the two ends. Here the CDR3 DNA reads TGTGCCTGGAGGCTCCCGGGACCCAGTAATGAAAAACTGTTTTTT. It specifies CAWRLPGPSNEKLFF.

The chain has TRBV5-1 and TRBJ2-2, with 11 nucleotides matching TRBD2. Germline CDR1 is SGHRS and CDR2 is YFSETQ. V lost 0 bases, J lost 6 bases, and 4 bases stayed unmatched. The CDR3 sequence is 16 residues long. Written as DNA, the CDR3 is TGCGCCAGCAGCTTGGATAGCGGGAGGGTCTCCGGGGAGCTGTTTTTT. As protein: CASSLDSGRVSGELFF.

V and J are TRBV7-2 and TRBJ2-3, with TRBD1 as a possible D gene (5 bases). Looked up from germline, CDR1 is SGHTA and CDR2 is FQGNSA. Deletions cut 1 base from V and 0 bases from J, with 11 bases between. The length of the CDR3 is 16 residues. In DNA, the CDR3 is TGTGCCAGCAGCTTAGATTGGGGCAGGAGCACAGATACGCAGTATTTT. As protein: CASSLDWGRSTDTQYF.

The chain couples TRBV9 to TRBJ1-5, with D unclear. Germline assignment: CDR1 SGDLS and CDR2 YYNGEE. There are 15 residues in the CDR3. V was clipped by 0 bases and J by 0 bases, with 7 bases between them. In DNA, the CDR3 is TGTGCCAGCAGCGTAGCGGGAGGTAGCAATCAGCCCCAGCATTTT. The encoded protein is CASSVAGGSNQPQHF.

This sequence joins TRBV30 and TRBJ1-4; 7 bases fit TRBD1. With 0 bases clipped from V and 7 bases from J, the junction kept 5 bases outside the gene matches. The CDR3 runs to 14 residues. CDR1 GTSNPN and CDR2 SVGIG come from the germline V gene (reference sequence). The CDR3 sequence: CAWSVMTGSEKLFF. CDR3 in DNA: TGTGCCTGGAGTGTGATGACAGGGAGTGAAAAACTGTTTTTT.